These 26 T cell receptor beta chains were all obtained from the same sample, sequenced in a study of blood T cells in healthy people across ages. Next came a second PCR, run for about 7 to 12 cycles, which used a sample-barcoded 5' primer along with a J-beta primer mix. TCRdb passed the 5' RACE reads through MiXCR, listing each CDR3 protein once. The table lists 550,000 to 650,000 distinct CDR3 sequences, less than 35% of them singletons. Sequencing was carried out using blood. These receptors originate from a woman of 80 years or more in good health.

This clonotype was seen many times. V and J are TRBV30 and TRBJ1-4; possible D gene TRBD1, 5 bases. V was clipped by 6 bases and J by 2 bases, with 13 bases between them. From germline, CDR1 is GTSNPN and CDR2 SVGIG (reference sequence). The length of the CDR3 is 14 residues. CDR3 sequence: CACQNGGTNEKLFF. The CDR3 coding sequence is TGTGCCTGTCAGAACGGGGGGACTAATGAAAAACTGTTTTTT.

Comments on this clonotype: The junction shows a germline mismatch at one end, possibly a read error. The J gene is TRBJ2-7, the V gene TRBV7-2; weak D call: TRBD1 (5 bases). The J call may be mistaken, given a closer DNA end match to TRBJ2-4. This CDR3 has 12 amino acids. CDR1 is SGHTA and CDR2 is FQGNSA in the germline V gene. In nucleotides, the CDR3 is TGCGTCAGCAGCTCCGACAGAGGCATTCAGTACTTC. Residues: CVSSSDRGIQYF.

As for this clonotype: The junction differs from germline at one of its ends, possibly a read error. The CDR3 spells CASSYVLDRVKGYGQYF. The CDR3 coding sequence is TGTGCCAGTAGTTACGTTCTGGACAGGGTAAAGGGCTACGGGCAGTACTTC. The V and J genes are TRBV27 and TRBJ2-5; 8 positions match TRBD1. This CDR3 contains 17 residues. Per the germline V gene, CDR1 is MNHEY and CDR2 is SMNVEV (reference sequence).

This clonotype was seen a few times. The chain uses TRBV7-9 and TRBJ2-5, with 9 bases fitting TRBD2. There are 15 residues in the CDR3. V trimming: 1 base; J trimming: 11 bases; junction bases outside the gene matches: 11. Germline V CDR1 and CDR2: SEHNR, FQNEAQ (reference sequence). In DNA form, the CDR3 reads TGTGCCAGCAGCTTAGTCCCGGGACTAGCCGTTCAGCAGTACTTC. Amino acids: CASSLVPGLAVQQYF.

Turning to this clonotype: Possible read error: a much larger clone is one base away. The V gene is TRBV15, the J gene TRBJ2-5; D may match TRBD1 or TRBD2 (5 bases each). The DNA matches TRBJ2-1 better at its end, which makes the J call doubtful. This CDR3 is 15 amino acids long. Germline assignment: CDR1 LNHNV and CDR2 YYDKDF (reference sequence). CDR3 nucleotide sequence: TGTGCCACCAGCAGAGATGCCAGGGACCAAGAGACCCAGTTCTTC. Protein product: CATSRDARDQETQFF.

There are many counts of this clonotype. The chain has TRBV2 and TRBJ2-5, with TRBD2 matching 11 bases. The CDR3 has 16 residues. J lost 5 bases, V lost 10 bases, and 15 bases had no gene match. Germline V gives CDR1 SNHLY, CDR2 FYNNEI. The DNA of the CDR3 is TGTGCCACTCCTCCTAGCGGGGGGACTCTGGGGGAGACCCAGTACTTC. It translates to CATPPSGGTLGETQYF.

Here the CDR3 DNA reads TGTGCCAGCAACCCTCGCAGGGAGAGGACCGGCTACACCTTC. It yields the protein CASNPRRERTGYTF. This rearrangement joins TRBV2 to TRBJ1-2; possibly TRBD1 for D (5 bases). V lost 7 bases, J lost 8 bases, and 20 bases lay in between. The CDR3 is made up of 14 amino acids. Germline CDR1 reads SNHLY; CDR2 reads FYNNEI. The full variable domain, completed using reference TRBV2 and TRBJ1-2, is EPEVTQTPSHQVTQMGQEVILRCVPISNHLYFYWYRQILGQKVEFLVSFYNNEISEKSEIFDDQFSVERPDGSNFTLKIRSTKLEDSAMYFCASNPRRERTGYTFGSGTRLTVV.

This clonotype was counted a few times. This sequence joins TRBV5-4 and TRBJ2-3; D tentatively fits TRBD1 or TRBD2 (5 bases each). Germline V CDR1 and CDR2: SGHNT, YYREEE (reference sequence). V lost 4 bases, J lost 2 bases, and 11 bases lay in between. CDR3 length: 14 residues. The CDR3 sequence is CASSPEGLTDTQYF. The CDR3 bases are TGTGCCAGCAGCCCCGAGGGGCTCACAGATACGCAGTATTTT.

As for this clonotype: A much larger clonotype is one base distant, so this may be a read error. This sequence joins TRBV4-1 and TRBJ2-1; D is undetermined. Between the trimmed V and J ends, which lost 0 bases and 1 base, there was a span of 13 bases. Looked up from germline, CDR1 is MGHRA and CDR2 is YSYEKL. This CDR3 comprises 17 residues. This chain's CDR3 is CASSQDWLTRSYNEQFF. The CDR3 region has the DNA TGCGCCAGCAGCCAAGATTGGCTTACTCGTTCCTACAATGAGCAGTTCTTC.

A few counts support this clonotype. V and J are TRBV5-4 and TRBJ1-2, with TRBD1 identical over 7 bases. The CDR3 is 15 residues long. With 6 bases clipped from V and 4 bases from J, the junction kept 12 bases outside the gene matches. CDR1 and CDR2 from the germline V gene are SGHNT and YYREEE (reference sequence). The CDR3 loop is CASTAGTDVSYGYTF. The CDR3 bases are TGTGCCAGCACGGCCGGGACAGACGTTTCCTATGGCTACACCTTC.

This clonotype was seen a few times. This may come from a read error, since a much larger clone is one base off. The chain joins TRBV7-9 to TRBJ2-3; a possible D gene is TRBD2 (6 bases). Germline V CDR1 and CDR2: SEHNR, FQNEAQ (reference sequence). The CDR3 is 18 residues long. Trimming stripped 3 bases from V and 4 bases from J, with 23 bases between. This CDR3 is CASSLKRAGPMPADTQYF. CDR3 DNA: TGTGCCAGCAGCTTGAAAAGAGCGGGCCCCATGCCCGCAGATACGCAGTATTTT.

This clonotype was recorded at least ten times. This chain links TRBV5-1 with TRBJ2-5; 13 bases line up with TRBD2. Germline lookup yields CDR1 SGHRS and CDR2 YFSETQ. CDR3 length: 18 residues. After removal of 0 bases from V and 5 bases from J, the junction contained 10 bases not matched to a gene. This CDR3 reads CASSLGGTSGGAEETQYF. The DNA for the CDR3 is TGCGCCAGCAGCTTGGGGGGCACTAGCGGGGGGGCCGAGGAGACCCAGTACTTC.

The chain couples TRBV4-1 to TRBJ2-3; D gene uncertain. The CDR3 spans 13 residues. Germline CDR1 MGHRA, CDR2 YSYEKL. V lost 0 bases and J 14 bases, leaving 15 bases between the germline ends. This CDR3 reads CASSQDYGLVAYF. The CDR3 nucleotides read TGCGCCAGCAGCCAAGATTATGGTTTGGTAGCGTATTTT.

This clonotype was seen only a few times. The CDR3 reads CASSLGGGPGQATQYF. CDR3 coding DNA: TGTGCCAGCAGCTTAGGGGGGGGGCCAGGGCAGGCGACCCAGTACTTC. The genes are TRBV7-7 and TRBJ2-5; weak D call: TRBD2 (7 bases). The CDR3 sequence is 16 residues long. Germline CDR1 SSHAT, CDR2 FNYEAQ (reference sequence). V was trimmed by 1 base and J by 7 bases, leaving 19 bases between them.

To note about this clonotype: Germline and junction disagree at one end, which may indicate a read error. CDR3 residues: CASSEIGGVGGLFF. The CDR3 nucleotides are TGTGCCAGCAGTGAAATCGGGGGCGTCGGGGGGCTGTTTTTT. This chain connects TRBV6-1 to TRBJ2-2, with D perhaps assigned TRBD1 or TRBD2 (6 bases each). Germline CDR1 and CDR2: MNHNS and SASEGT. The CDR3 contains 14 residues.

This clonotype was detected ten times or more. The rearrangement uses TRBV4-3 and TRBJ2-3; D may match TRBD1 or TRBD2 (7 bases each). The CDR3 has 14 amino acids. Germline CDR1 is LGHNA and CDR2 is YSLEER. V lost 4 bases to trimming and J lost 6 bases, with 14 bases between them. CDR3 loop: CASSLRGGSDTQYF. The CDR3 region has the DNA TGCGCCAGCAGCCTCAGGGGGGGCTCGGATACGCAGTATTTT.

To note about this clonotype: This clone may be a read error of a much larger clone one base away. This rearrangement joins TRBV29-1 to TRBJ2-4; 10 positions agree with TRBD2. This CDR3 contains 13 residues. V shed 7 bases, J shed 7 bases, and the junction held 7 bases outside the gene matches. Germline loops: CDR1 SQVTM, CDR2 ANQGSEA. The CDR3 reads CSAERGGRNIQYF. CDR3 in DNA: TGCAGCGCTGAGCGGGGGGGTAGGAACATTCAGTACTTC.

The V and J genes are TRBV25-1 and TRBJ1-6, with TRBD1 matching over 9 bases. In germline, CDR1 is MGHDK, CDR2 SYGVNS. The V gene end was trimmed by 4 bases and the J gene end by 4 bases; junction bases not matched to a gene: 11. The CDR3 has 18 amino acids. CDR3 region: CASSVTTGTGTYNSPLHF. The CDR3 DNA follows: TGTGCCAGCAGTGTGACGACCGGGACAGGGACGTATAATTCACCCCTCCACTTT.

This clonotype occurred many times. This chain links TRBV4-1 with TRBJ2-3; D unclear. Per the germline V gene, CDR1 is MGHRA and CDR2 is YSYEKL. The CDR3 loop spans 11 amino acids. V shed 3 bases and J shed 6 bases, with 4 bases lying between them. CDR3 sequence: CASSQEDTQYF. For the CDR3, the DNA is TGCGCCAGCAGCCAGGAGGATACGCAGTATTTT.

As regards this clonotype: A single base separates this from a much larger clone, so it may be a read error. The chain has TRBV7-2 and TRBJ1-6; TRBD1 aligns across 9 bases. The CDR3 sequence is 15 residues long. The V gene's germline CDR1 is SGHTA and CDR2 FQGNSA. CDR3 residues: CASSPRTGENSPPHF. Written as DNA, the CDR3 is TGTGCCAGCAGCCCCCGGACAGGGGAGAATTCACCCCCCCACTTT.

This chain joins TRBV19 and TRBJ2-1; D remains unclear. The CDR3 runs to 14 residues. V lost 6 bases and J 3 bases, leaving 12 bases between the germline ends. Germline V gene data show CDR1 as LNHDA and CDR2 as SQIVND (reference sequence). The CDR3 here is CASSLSGFYNEQFF. CDR3 bases: TGTGCCAGTAGCCTGTCCGGGTTCTACAATGAGCAGTTCTTC.

This chain uses TRBV6-5 with TRBJ2-1; D not resolved. V lost 6 bases to trimming and J lost 0 bases, with 15 bases between them. Germline lookup yields CDR1 MNHEY and CDR2 SVGAGI. The CDR3 has 16 amino acids. The CDR3 region has the DNA TGTGCCAGCAGCCGCCCCACAGCAAGCTCCTACAATGAGCAGTTCTTC. Translated: CASSRPTASSYNEQFF.

The sample holds many counts of this clonotype. The chain employs TRBV20-1 and TRBJ1-2, with D hard to call. The CDR3 is 13 residues long. Germline V gives CDR1 DFQATT, CDR2 SNEGSKA (reference sequence). Trimming removed 2 bases from V and 0 bases from J, with 7 bases in between. CDR3 amino acids: CSARLISNYGYTF. CDR3 DNA sequence: TGCAGTGCTAGATTAATATCTAACTATGGCTACACCTTC.

This clonotype was seen at least ten times. This rearrangement joins TRBV7-2 to TRBJ2-1, with 9 bases fitting TRBD1. V shed 4 bases and J 9 bases; nucleotides not matched to a gene: 13. In germline, CDR1 is SGHTA, CDR2 FQGNSA. The CDR3 loop spans 16 amino acids. The chain's CDR3 is CASSYFAGQGSSEQFF. The DNA for the CDR3 is TGTGCCAGCAGCTATTTCGCGGGACAGGGATCCAGTGAGCAGTTCTTC.

There are a few counts of this clonotype. V and J are TRBV4-1 and TRBJ2-2; D not resolved. The CDR3 runs to 13 residues. The V gene's germline CDR1 is MGHRA and CDR2 YSYEKL. V lost 3 bases, J lost 2 bases, and 4 bases lay in between. The CDR3: CASSHLNTGELFF. The CDR3 DNA reads TGCGCCAGCAGCCACCTTAACACCGGGGAGCTGTTTTTT.

V and J are TRBV6-6 and TRBJ2-7; tentative D call: TRBD1 (5 bases). The germline gives CDR1 MNHNY, CDR2 SVGAGI (reference sequence). This CDR3 comprises 15 residues. Between the trimmed V and J ends, which lost 3 bases and 0 bases, there was a span of 12 bases. CDR3 sequence reads: CASSYQGLSSYEQYF. Here the CDR3 DNA reads TGTGCCAGCAGTTATCAGGGCCTCAGCTCCTACGAGCAGTACTTC.